This TCR beta chain was recorded in a study of blood T cell repertoires in COVID-19. Study summary: Donors in the United States, Italy and Spain gave samples during acute or convalescent COVID-19. The analysed material was cDNA or gDNA that came from T cells, B-cell-depleted T cells, or PBMCs.

CDR1 and CDR2 (germline): SGHNT, YENEEA. The CDR3 is made up of 14 amino acids. The ends were cut back, 4 bases at V and 5 bases at J, with 13 bases in the middle. How the authors handled the data: Estimated nucleated cell counts came from reference gene primer amplification. Sequencing used immunoSEQ multiplex PCR; TCRdb keeps in-frame clones, though not all of them. That table supplies the V and J calls and clone size; D and trimming were determined from the DNA. The table records approximately 170,000 clones, around four fifths of them present only once. The Seattle site enrolled patients during active infection and followed them longitudinally.

V is TRBV11-3 and J is TRBJ2-3; D is perhaps TRBD1 (6 bases). The clonotype was recovered from a woman in her sixties or seventies with COVID-19, enrolled during active disease. The sequencing input was peripheral blood. In DNA, the CDR3 is TGTGCCAGCAGCTCCAGGGGTTTCGTAGATACGCAGTATTTT. It translates to CASSSRGFVDTQYF.